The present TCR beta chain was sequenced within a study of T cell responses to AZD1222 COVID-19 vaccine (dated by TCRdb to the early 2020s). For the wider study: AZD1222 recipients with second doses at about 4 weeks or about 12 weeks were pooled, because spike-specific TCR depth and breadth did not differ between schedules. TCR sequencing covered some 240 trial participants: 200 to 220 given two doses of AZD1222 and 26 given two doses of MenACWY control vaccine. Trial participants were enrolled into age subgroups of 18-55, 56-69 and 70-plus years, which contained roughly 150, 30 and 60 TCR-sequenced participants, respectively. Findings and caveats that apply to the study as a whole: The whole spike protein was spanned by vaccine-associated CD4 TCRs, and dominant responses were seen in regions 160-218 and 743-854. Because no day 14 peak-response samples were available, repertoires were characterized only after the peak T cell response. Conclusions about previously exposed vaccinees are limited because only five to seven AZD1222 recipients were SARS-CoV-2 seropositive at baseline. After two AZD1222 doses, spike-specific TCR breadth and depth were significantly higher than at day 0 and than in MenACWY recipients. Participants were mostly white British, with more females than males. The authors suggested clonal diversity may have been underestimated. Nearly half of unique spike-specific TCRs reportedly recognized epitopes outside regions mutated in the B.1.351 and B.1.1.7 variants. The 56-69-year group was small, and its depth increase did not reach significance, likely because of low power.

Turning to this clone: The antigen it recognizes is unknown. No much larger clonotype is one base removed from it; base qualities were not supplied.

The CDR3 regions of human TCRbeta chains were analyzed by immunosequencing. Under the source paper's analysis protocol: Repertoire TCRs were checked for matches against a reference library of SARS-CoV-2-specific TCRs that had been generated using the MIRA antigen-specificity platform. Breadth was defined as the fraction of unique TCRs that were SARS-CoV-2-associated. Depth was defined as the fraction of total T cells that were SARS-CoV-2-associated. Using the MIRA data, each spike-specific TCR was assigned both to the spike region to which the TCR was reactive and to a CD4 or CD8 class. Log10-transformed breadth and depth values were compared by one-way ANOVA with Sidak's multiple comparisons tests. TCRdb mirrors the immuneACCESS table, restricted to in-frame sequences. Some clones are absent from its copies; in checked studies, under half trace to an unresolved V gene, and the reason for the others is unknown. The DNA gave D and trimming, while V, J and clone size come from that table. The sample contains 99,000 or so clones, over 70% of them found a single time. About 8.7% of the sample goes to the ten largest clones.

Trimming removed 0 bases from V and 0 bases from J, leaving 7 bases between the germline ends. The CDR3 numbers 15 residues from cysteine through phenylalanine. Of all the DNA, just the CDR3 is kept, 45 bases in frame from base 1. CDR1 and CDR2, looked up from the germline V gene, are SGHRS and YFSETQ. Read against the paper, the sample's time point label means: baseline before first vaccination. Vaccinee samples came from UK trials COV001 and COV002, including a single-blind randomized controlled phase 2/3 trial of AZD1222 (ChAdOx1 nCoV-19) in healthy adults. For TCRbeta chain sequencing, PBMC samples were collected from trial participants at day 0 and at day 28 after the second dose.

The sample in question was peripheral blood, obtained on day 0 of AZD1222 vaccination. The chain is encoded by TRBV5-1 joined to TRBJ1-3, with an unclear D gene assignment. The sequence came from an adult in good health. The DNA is TGCGCCAGCAGCTTGGATCCGAGCTCTGGAAACACCATATATTTT. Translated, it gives CASSLDPSSGNTIYF.